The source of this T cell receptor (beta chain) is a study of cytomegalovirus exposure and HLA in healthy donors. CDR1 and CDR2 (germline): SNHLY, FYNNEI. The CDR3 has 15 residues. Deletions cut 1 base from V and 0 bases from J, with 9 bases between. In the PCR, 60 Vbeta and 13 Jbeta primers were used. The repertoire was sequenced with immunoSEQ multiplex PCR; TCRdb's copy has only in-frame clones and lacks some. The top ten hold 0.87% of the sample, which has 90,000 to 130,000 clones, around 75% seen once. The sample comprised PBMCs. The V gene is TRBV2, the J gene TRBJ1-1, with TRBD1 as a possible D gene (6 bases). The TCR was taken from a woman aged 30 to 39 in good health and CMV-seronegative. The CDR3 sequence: CASSEGQGMNTEAFF. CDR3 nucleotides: TGTGCCAGCAGTGAAGGGCAGGGGATGAACACTGAAGCTTTCTTT.